These 9 T cell receptor beta chains were all obtained from the same sample, sequenced in a study of T cell responses to AZD1222 COVID-19 vaccine. TCRdb keeps only in-frame clones here, not all; method: immunoSEQ multiplex PCR. The table has 120,000 to 150,000 clones, about 88% seen once. The sample consisted of peripheral blood, taken on day 0 of AZD1222 vaccination. The receptors were sampled from an adult in good health.

The V and J genes are TRBV19 and TRBJ1-1; 9 nucleotides agree with TRBD1. Germline loops: CDR1 LNHDA, CDR2 SQIVND (reference sequence). CDR3 size: 16 residues. J was trimmed by 0 bases and V by 5 bases; bases with no gene match: 7. CDR3 loop: CASSLQGALVNTEAFF. CDR3 nucleotides: TGTGCCAGTAGTCTACAGGGGGCTCTAGTGAACACTGAAGCTTTCTTT.

This chain uses TRBV12-3 or TRBV12-4 with TRBJ1-6, with 7 bases that match TRBD1. V lost 3 bases, J lost 16 bases, and 6 bases stayed unmatched. The CDR3 has 12 residues. Written as DNA, the CDR3 is TGTGCCAGCAGTTTCCCAGGGGGTCGGCTCCACTTT. Protein product: CASSFPGGRLHF.

The chain carries TRBV5-6 and TRBJ1-6; 7 nucleotides align to TRBD1. The CDR3 is 14 residues long. The V gene's germline CDR1 is SGHDT and CDR2 YYEEEE. V lost 0 bases to trimming and J lost 12 bases; unmatched junction nucleotides: 6. Written as DNA, the CDR3 is TGTGCCAGCAGCTTGGGGACAGGTGTATTACCCCTCCACTTT. It codes for CASSLGTGVLPLHF.

The CDR3 DNA reads TGTGCCAGCAGTTTGCCCTCACGCAATGAAAAACTGTTTTTT. Protein sequence: CASSLPSRNEKLFF. The chain combines TRBV28 with TRBJ1-4; D not resolved. This CDR3 comprises 14 residues. Germline V CDR1 and CDR2: MDHEN, SYDVKM. V was clipped by 3 bases and J by 5 bases, with 10 bases between them.

The genes are TRBV28 and TRBJ2-7; weak D call: TRBD1 (6 bases). Trimming stripped 5 bases from V and 5 bases from J, with 13 bases between. Germline CDR1 and CDR2: MDHEN and SYDVKM. This CDR3 comprises 13 residues. The CDR3 sequence is CASSLWTVHEQYF. DNA for the CDR3: TGTGCCAGCAGTCTGTGGACAGTGCACGAGCAGTACTTC.

The chain employs TRBV9 and TRBJ2-1, with D perhaps matching TRBD2 (6 bases). Germline lookup yields CDR1 SGDLS and CDR2 YYNGEE. Trimming took off 0 bases at V and 6 bases at J, with 13 bases between the two ends. This CDR3 spans 15 amino acids. The CDR3, as DNA: TGTGCCAGCAGCGTAGCTAGCGCCTGGGTCAATGAGCAGTTCTTC. This gives the protein CASSVASAWVNEQFF.

The chain couples TRBV2 to TRBJ2-7; D not certain. Germline V gives CDR1 SNHLY, CDR2 FYNNEI. The CDR3 is made up of 15 amino acids. The V end was cut by 1 base, the J end by 0 bases, with 10 bases between. CDR3 sequence (DNA): TGTGCCAGCAGTGAAGGTCACTTGAGCTCCTACGAGCAGTACTTC. It codes for CASSEGHLSSYEQYF.

The chain combines TRBV11-2 with TRBJ1-1; D gene uncertain. The CDR3 extends over 13 amino acids. Germline V CDR1 and CDR2: SGHAT, FQNNGV. Trimming took off 6 bases at V and 0 bases at J, with 8 bases between the two ends. The CDR3: CASSLGMNTEAFF. Here the CDR3 DNA reads TGTGCCAGCAGTTTGGGGATGAACACTGAAGCTTTCTTT.

This clone was counted between two and nine times. The chain uses TRBV28 and TRBJ1-5; 8 positions agree with TRBD1. The CDR3 runs to 14 residues. V trimming: 5 bases; J trimming: 5 bases; junction bases outside the gene matches: 5. Germline CDR1 and CDR2: MDHEN and SYDVKM. DNA for the CDR3: TGTGCCAGCAGTGCGACAGGGGCTTATCAGCCCCAGCATTTT. Amino acid sequence: CASSATGAYQPQHF.